These T cell receptor beta chains were read from a single sample in a study of post-analysis software for immune sequencing data. TCRdb processed the PCR reads anew with MiXCR; each CDR3 protein has one entry. The top ten clones hold roughly 4.5% of a sample with approximately 730,000 distinct CDR3 sequences, 35% to 55% of them seen once. Source material: blood. These receptors all come from a girl aged 10 to 17 with multiple sclerosis. CDR3s include the opening cysteine and the closing phenylalanine or tryptophan. Fields, in order: D gene, clone size, V gene, J gene, CDR3 DNA, CDR3 protein. A D gene is named only where the DNA matches it firmly. Clone size is given for some rows only: seen once, a few or many times, or a class if the clone is expanded.

d_gene: TRBD2
abundance: -
v_gene: TRBV9
j_gene: TRBJ2-2
CDR3nt: TGTGCCAGCAGCCAAGTAGCGGGGGTTAACACCGGGGAGCTGTTTTTT
CDR3aa: CASSQVAGVNTGELFF

d_gene: TRBD1
abundance: few
v_gene: TRBV29-1
j_gene: TRBJ1-1
CDR3nt: TGCAGCGGCCAAGGACAGGGCGCTGAAGCTTTCTTT
CDR3aa: CSGQGQGAEAFF

d_gene: TRBD2
abundance: -
v_gene: TRBV7-9
j_gene: TRBJ2-1
CDR3nt: TGTGCCAGCAGACCCACTAGCGGGGACTACAATGAGCAGTTCTTC
CDR3aa: CASRPTSGDYNEQFF

d_gene: TRBD2
abundance: -
v_gene: TRBV5-1
j_gene: TRBJ2-1
CDR3nt: TGCGCCAGCAGCTTTACTAGCGGGACTGACAATGAGCAGTTCTTC
CDR3aa: CASSFTSGTDNEQFF

d_gene: TRBD2
abundance: few
v_gene: TRBV3-1
j_gene: TRBJ2-7
CDR3nt: TGTGCCAGCAGCTCTTCGGGGGGGGCGATTACTTACGAGCAGTACTTC
CDR3aa: CASSSSGGAITYEQYF

d_gene: TRBD2
abundance: -
v_gene: TRBV9
j_gene: TRBJ2-5
CDR3nt: TGTGCCAGCAGCCCCACGGGACTAGCGGGAGGAAGCCAAGAGACCCAGTACTTC
CDR3aa: CASSPTGLAGGSQETQYF

d_gene: -
abundance: -
v_gene: TRBV2
j_gene: TRBJ1-5
CDR3nt: TGTGCCAGCAGGGACATCCCTAGCAATCAGCCCCAGCATTTT
CDR3aa: CASRDIPSNQPQHF

d_gene: TRBD2
abundance: -
v_gene: TRBV10-3
j_gene: TRBJ2-1
CDR3nt: TGTGCCATCAGTGGCCCGACTAGCGGGAGGGCTCACAATGAGCAGTTCTTC
CDR3aa: CAISGPTSGRAHNEQFF

d_gene: TRBD2
abundance: -
v_gene: TRBV5-1
j_gene: TRBJ2-7
CDR3nt: TGCGCCAGCAGCTTCCTGGGGACTAGCGGAGCGGGGGAGCAGTACTTC
CDR3aa: CASSFLGTSGAGEQYF

d_gene: TRBD2
abundance: few
v_gene: TRBV6-5
j_gene: TRBJ2-1
CDR3nt: TGTGCCAGCAGTTCCCCACTAGCGGGAGCTACCTCCTCGTGGGACAATGAGCAGTTCTTC
CDR3aa: CASSSPLAGATSSWDNEQFF

d_gene: -
abundance: -
v_gene: TRBV7-9
j_gene: TRBJ1-2
CDR3nt: TGTGCCATCCCGAGGGTCTCCACTAACTATGGCTACACCTTC
CDR3aa: CAIPRVSTNYGYTF

d_gene: -
abundance: few
v_gene: TRBV6-1
j_gene: TRBJ2-7
CDR3nt: TGTGCCAGCAACTCTCCAGGACGTGCGTCCGAGCAGTACTTC
CDR3aa: CASNSPGRASEQYF

d_gene: TRBD2
abundance: once
v_gene: TRBV12-3/TRBV12-4
j_gene: TRBJ2-7
CDR3nt: TGTGCCAGCAGTTTACGTGCCCTGACTAGTAGCGGGGACTCCTACGAGCAGTACTTC
CDR3aa: CASSLRALTSSGDSYEQYF

d_gene: -
abundance: -
v_gene: TRBV27
j_gene: TRBJ2-1
CDR3nt: TGTGCCAGCAGTTTAGGGGGCGGGAGAACGGTTGAGCAGTTCTTC
CDR3aa: CASSLGGGRTVEQFF

d_gene: TRBD2
abundance: few
v_gene: TRBV18
j_gene: TRBJ2-1
CDR3nt: TGTGCCAGCTCATCCGCTAGCGGGAGCTCCTACAATGAGCAGTTCTTC
CDR3aa: CASSSASGSSYNEQFF

d_gene: TRBD2
abundance: few
v_gene: TRBV20-1
j_gene: TRBJ2-4
CDR3nt: TGCAGCGCAGCTAGGGTAGTAGCGGGGAGAAACATTCAGTACTTC
CDR3aa: CSAARVVAGRNIQYF

d_gene: -
abundance: -
v_gene: TRBV3-1
j_gene: TRBJ2-1
CDR3nt: TGTGCCAGCAGCCAATTAGCAGAGCGTCGGAGCTCCTACAATGAGCAGTTCTTC
CDR3aa: CASSQLAERRSSYNEQFF

d_gene: TRBD2
abundance: once
v_gene: TRBV4-3
j_gene: TRBJ2-7
CDR3nt: TGCGCCAGCAGCCTTTTGCGGACTAGCGGTCCCTACGAGCAGTACTTC
CDR3aa: CASSLLRTSGPYEQYF

d_gene: -
abundance: -
v_gene: TRBV7-6
j_gene: TRBJ2-1
CDR3nt: TGTGCCAGCAGCGCTAGAGTGGGTGGCAATGAGCAGTTCTTC
CDR3aa: CASSARVGGNEQFF

d_gene: -
abundance: -
v_gene: TRBV27
j_gene: TRBJ2-1
CDR3nt: TGTGCCAGCAGTTTATCGGGCGGGTATGAGCAGTTCTTC
CDR3aa: CASSLSGGYEQFF

d_gene: TRBD2
abundance: -
v_gene: TRBV10-3
j_gene: TRBJ2-7
CDR3nt: TGTGCCATCTCGCGGGGGACTAGCTTCCGTTACGAGCAGTACTTC
CDR3aa: CAISRGTSFRYEQYF

d_gene: -
abundance: -
v_gene: TRBV20-1
j_gene: TRBJ1-2
CDR3nt: TGCAGTGCTGTCCAGGGGAATAACTATGGCTACACCTTC
CDR3aa: CSAVQGNNYGYTF

d_gene: TRBD1
abundance: -
v_gene: TRBV3-1
j_gene: TRBJ1-2
CDR3nt: TGTGCCAGCAGCCACCTAGGACAGGATGGCTACACCTTC
CDR3aa: CASSHLGQDGYTF

d_gene: -
abundance: -
v_gene: TRBV28
j_gene: TRBJ2-7
CDR3nt: TGTGCCAGCGCGCAGGATTCCCTCTACGAGCAGTACTTC
CDR3aa: CASAQDSLYEQYF

d_gene: -
abundance: -
v_gene: TRBV15
j_gene: TRBJ1-5
CDR3nt: TGTGCCACCAGCAGAGAGGCGGCAGGGAACAATCAGCCCCAGCATTTT
CDR3aa: CATSREAAGNNQPQHF

d_gene: TRBD1
abundance: -
v_gene: TRBV20-1
j_gene: TRBJ2-7
CDR3nt: TGCAGTGCCCCCAGGACAGGGGGCTATCCCTACGAGCAGTACTTC
CDR3aa: CSAPRTGGYPYEQYF

d_gene: TRBD1
abundance: -
v_gene: TRBV24-1
j_gene: TRBJ1-5
CDR3nt: TGTGCCACCAGTGACGGACAGGGGGCTTTTCAGCCCCAGCATTTT
CDR3aa: CATSDGQGAFQPQHF

d_gene: TRBD2
abundance: few
v_gene: TRBV27
j_gene: TRBJ2-7
CDR3nt: TGTGCCAGCAGTCTTAGCGGGAGTATCTACGAGCAGTACTTC
CDR3aa: CASSLSGSIYEQYF

d_gene: TRBD1
abundance: -
v_gene: TRBV10-3
j_gene: TRBJ1-1
CDR3nt: TGTGCCATCAGTGAAGGACAGGGGGCTGTCGGAGCTTTCTTT
CDR3aa: CAISEGQGAVGAFF

d_gene: TRBD2
abundance: -
v_gene: TRBV24-1
j_gene: TRBJ2-5
CDR3nt: TGTGCCACCAGTGATCCCACTAGCGTTAGGGAGACCCAGTACTTC
CDR3aa: CATSDPTSVRETQYF

d_gene: -
abundance: -
v_gene: TRBV20-1
j_gene: TRBJ2-1
CDR3nt: TGCAGGGCTAGGGAGCCCGGGACCCCCCATGAGCAGTTCTTC
CDR3aa: CRAREPGTPHEQFF

d_gene: TRBD2
abundance: -
v_gene: TRBV7-2
j_gene: TRBJ2-5
CDR3nt: TGTGCCAGCAGCTTAGGGATGTGGTTAGCGGGAGAGACCCAGTACTTC
CDR3aa: CASSLGMWLAGETQYF

d_gene: -
abundance: -
v_gene: TRBV12-3/TRBV12-4
j_gene: TRBJ2-5
CDR3nt: TGTGCCAGCGGAGAGGATCTCCAAGAGACCCAGTACTTC
CDR3aa: CASGEDLQETQYF

d_gene: TRBD2
abundance: -
v_gene: TRBV7-9
j_gene: TRBJ2-3
CDR3nt: TGTGCCAGCAGCGCGGGAGCAGATACGCAGTATTTT
CDR3aa: CASSAGADTQYF

d_gene: -
abundance: -
v_gene: TRBV20-1
j_gene: TRBJ1-2
CDR3nt: TGCAGTGCCCTGAAAAGGCCTCATGGCTACACCTTC
CDR3aa: CSALKRPHGYTF

d_gene: -
abundance: -
v_gene: TRBV20-1
j_gene: TRBJ2-7
CDR3nt: TGCAGTGCTAGGGGGATTCCCTACGAGCAGTACTTC
CDR3aa: CSARGIPYEQYF

d_gene: -
abundance: many
v_gene: TRBV6-5
j_gene: TRBJ1-5
CDR3nt: TGTGCCAGCACCGTAAACCGGGACACTAGCAATCAGCCCCAGCATTTT
CDR3aa: CASTVNRDTSNQPQHF

d_gene: -
abundance: -
v_gene: TRBV20-1
j_gene: TRBJ2-7
CDR3nt: TGCAGTCCAGAGACGGCTACCACGGAAGACCAGAACGAGCAGTACTTC
CDR3aa: CSPETATTEDQNEQYF

d_gene: TRBD2
abundance: -
v_gene: TRBV7-9
j_gene: TRBJ2-1
CDR3nt: TGTGCCAGCAGCTTAAGCGGGAGGGCCTGGAATGAGCAGTTCTTC
CDR3aa: CASSLSGRAWNEQFF

d_gene: -
abundance: few
v_gene: TRBV12-3/TRBV12-4
j_gene: TRBJ2-1
CDR3nt: TGTGCCAGCACGGGGGGCGGGACTAATGAGCAGTTCTTC
CDR3aa: CASTGGGTNEQFF

d_gene: TRBD2
abundance: few
v_gene: TRBV4-1
j_gene: TRBJ2-1
CDR3nt: TGCGCCAGACATGGGACTAGCGGGAGGTTCCCCCACAATGAGCAGTTCTTC
CDR3aa: CARHGTSGRFPHNEQFF